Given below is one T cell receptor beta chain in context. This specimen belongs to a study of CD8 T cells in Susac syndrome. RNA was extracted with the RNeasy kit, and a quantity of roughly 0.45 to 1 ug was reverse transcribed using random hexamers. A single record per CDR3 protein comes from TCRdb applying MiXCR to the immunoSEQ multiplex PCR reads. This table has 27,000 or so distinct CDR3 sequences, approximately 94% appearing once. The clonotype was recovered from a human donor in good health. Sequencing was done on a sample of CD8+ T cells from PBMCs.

The DNA of the CDR3 is TGTGCCAGCAGCGGACTGAGCGGGGGGAGCACAGATACGCAGTATTTT. Its protein product is CASSGLSGGSTDTQYF. The chain recombines TRBV9 with TRBJ2-3; 9 bases are shared with TRBD2. The CDR3 extends over 16 amino acids. Germline V gives CDR1 SGDLS, CDR2 YYNGEE. V trimming: 3 bases; J trimming: 0 bases; junction bases outside the gene matches: 5. The whole variable domain, filled in from reference TRBV9 and TRBJ2-3, reads DSGVTQTPKHLITATGQRVTLRCSPRSGDLSVYWYQQSLDQGLQFLIQYYNGEERAKGNILERFSAQQFPDLHSELNLSSLELGDSALYFCASSGLSGGSTDTQYFGPGTRLTVL.